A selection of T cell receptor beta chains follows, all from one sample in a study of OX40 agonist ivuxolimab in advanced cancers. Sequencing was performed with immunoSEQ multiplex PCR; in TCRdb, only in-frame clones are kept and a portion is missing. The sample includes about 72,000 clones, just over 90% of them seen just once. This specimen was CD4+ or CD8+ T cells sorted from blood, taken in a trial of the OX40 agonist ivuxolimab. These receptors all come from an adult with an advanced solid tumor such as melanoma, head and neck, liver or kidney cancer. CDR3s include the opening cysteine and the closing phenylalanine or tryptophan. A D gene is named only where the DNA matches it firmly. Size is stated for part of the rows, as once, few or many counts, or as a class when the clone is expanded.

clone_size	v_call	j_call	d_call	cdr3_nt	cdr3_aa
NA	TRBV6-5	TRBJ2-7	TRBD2	TGTGCCAGCAGCCAACTAGCGGGGGCCTACGAGCAGTACTTC	CASSQLAGAYEQYF
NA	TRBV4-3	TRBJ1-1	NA	TGCGCCAGCAGCCAAGGATCAGGGGACACTGAAGCTTTCTTT	CASSQGSGDTEAFF
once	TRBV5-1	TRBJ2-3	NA	TGCGCCAGCAGCCCTGACCTCTCGTACCTAGATACGCAGTATTTT	CASSPDLSYLDTQYF
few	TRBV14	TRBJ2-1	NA	TGTGCCAGCAGCGAACCAGGGGACTTCTCCTACAATGAGCAGTTCTTC	CASSEPGDFSYNEQFF
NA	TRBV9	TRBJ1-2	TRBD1	TGTGCCAGCAGCGCTGGGACAGGGGGCGGCTATGGCTACACCTTC	CASSAGTGGGYGYTF
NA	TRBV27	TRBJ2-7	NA	TGTGCCAGCAGTTACGGGGTGTTCTCCTACGAGCAGTACTTC	CASSYGVFSYEQYF
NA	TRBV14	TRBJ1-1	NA	TGTGCCAGCAGCCAACTACAGGGACTCAACACTGAAGCTTTCTTT	CASSQLQGLNTEAFF
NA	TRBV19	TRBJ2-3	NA	TGTGCCAGTTCCCCCAGAAACTCCATAGATACGCAGTATTTT	CASSPRNSIDTQYF
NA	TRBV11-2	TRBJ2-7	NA	TGTGCCAGCAGCCCGGGACATACCTACGAGCAGTACTTC	CASSPGHTYEQYF
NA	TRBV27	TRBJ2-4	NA	TGTGCCAGCAGGCCCGACTCGGGGCGAGCCAAAAACATTCAGTACTTC	CASRPDSGRAKNIQYF
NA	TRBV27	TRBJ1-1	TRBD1	TGTGCCAGCAGTTGGACAGGGGGCCTCACTGAAGCTTTCTTT	CASSWTGGLTEAFF
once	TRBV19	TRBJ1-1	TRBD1	TGTGCCAGTAGTATGCGGACAGGGCTAACTGAAGCTTTCTTT	CASSMRTGLTEAFF
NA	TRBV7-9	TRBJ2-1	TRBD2	TGTGCCAGCAGCTTAACTACTAGCGGGAGTCGAATCTACAATGAGCAGTTCTTC	CASSLTTSGSRIYNEQFF
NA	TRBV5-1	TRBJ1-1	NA	TGCGCCAGCAGATGGGAGAACACTGAAGCTTTCTTT	CASRWENTEAFF
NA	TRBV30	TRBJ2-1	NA	TGTGCCTGGAGTCCGACAGATAATGAGCAGTTCTTC	CAWSPTDNEQFF
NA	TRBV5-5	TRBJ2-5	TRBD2	TGTGCCAGCAGCCCCCGGGTAGCGGGTCTCCAAGAGACCCAGTACTTC	CASSPRVAGLQETQYF
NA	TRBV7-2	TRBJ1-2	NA	TGTGCCAGCAGCTTAGCCCCGGGGGCAGTGGAAATCTATGGCTACACCTTC	CASSLAPGAVEIYGYTF
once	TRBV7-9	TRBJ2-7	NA	TGTGCCAGCAGCTTAACGCCGATGAGCTCCTACGAGCAGTACTTC	CASSLTPMSSYEQYF
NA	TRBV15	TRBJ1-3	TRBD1	TGTGCCACCAGCAGAGATCGCAGGGACAGCTTAGTCACCATATATTTT	CATSRDRRDSLVTIYF
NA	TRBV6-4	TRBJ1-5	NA	TGTGCCAGCAGTGAGACACCTAATCAGCCCCAGCATTTT	CASSETPNQPQHF
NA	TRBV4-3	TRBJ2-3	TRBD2	TGCGCCAGCAGCCAAGAGGGTGGTAGCGGGAGTCCGAGCACAGATACGCAGTATTTT	CASSQEGGSGSPSTDTQYF
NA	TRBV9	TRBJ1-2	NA	TGTGCCAGCAGCGTCTTGACAGAACCCTATGGCTACACCTTC	CASSVLTEPYGYTF
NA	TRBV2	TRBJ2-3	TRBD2	TGTGCCAGCAAGTCTTTGGCGGGACTAGCGAGATACACAGATACGCAGTATTTT	CASKSLAGLARYTDTQYF
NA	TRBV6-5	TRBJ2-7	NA	TGTGCCAGCAGTTATGGGGCAGTTTATGAGCAGTACTTC	CASSYGAVYEQYF
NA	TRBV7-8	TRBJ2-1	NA	TGTGCCAGCAGCTTAGCGGTCGGGAATGAGCAGTTCTTC	CASSLAVGNEQFF
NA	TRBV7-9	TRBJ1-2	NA	TGTGCCAGCAGCCAAACCCTAGACGGTAACTATGGCTACACCTTC	CASSQTLDGNYGYTF
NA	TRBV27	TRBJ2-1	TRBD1	TGTGCCAGCAGTCCCCTAGGGTTGAGGGGGCCCTCCTACAATGAGCAGTTCTTC	CASSPLGLRGPSYNEQFF
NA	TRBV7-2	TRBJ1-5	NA	TGTGCCAGCAGCCAGTGGGGAGATAGCAATCAGCCCCAGCATTTT	CASSQWGDSNQPQHF
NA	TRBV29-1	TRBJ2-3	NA	TGCAGCGTTCTAACAGCCACAGATACGCAGTATTTT	CSVLTATDTQYF
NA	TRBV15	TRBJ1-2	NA	TGTGCCACCAGCTCAACCACGGACCCTCGGGTGGGCTACACCTTC	CATSSTTDPRVGYTF
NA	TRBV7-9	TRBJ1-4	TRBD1	TGTGCCAGCAGCTCTAGACAGGGCCTTGAAAAACTGTTTTTT	CASSSRQGLEKLFF
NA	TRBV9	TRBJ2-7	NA	TGTGCCAGCAGCGGTCGGTTGAACAGGGAGGCCGAGCAGTACTTC	CASSGRLNREAEQYF
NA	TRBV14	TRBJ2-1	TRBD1	TGTGCCAGCAGCCCCCGGGACAGTTACAATGAGCAGTTCTTC	CASSPRDSYNEQFF
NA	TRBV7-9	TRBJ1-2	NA	TGTGCCAGCAGCAAGTCCCTAAGGGGAGAAAGCTATGGCTACACCTTC	CASSKSLRGESYGYTF
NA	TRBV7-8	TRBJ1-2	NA	TGTGCCAGCAGCTTAGACGGGGACCGATATAACTATGGCTACACCTTC	CASSLDGDRYNYGYTF
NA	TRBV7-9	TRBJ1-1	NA	TGTGCCAGCAGCCTACGGGGGGACACGGCGGCTTTCTTT	CASSLRGDTAAFF
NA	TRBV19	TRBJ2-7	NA	TGTGCCAGTAGTTCGGGACTCTACGAGCAGTACTTC	CASSSGLYEQYF
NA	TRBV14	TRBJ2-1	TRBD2	TGTGCCAGCAGCCAAGACCTAGCGGGGATTTATGAGCAGTTCTTC	CASSQDLAGIYEQFF
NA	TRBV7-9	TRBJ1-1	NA	TGTGCCAGCAGAGAGAACACTGAAGCTTTCTTT	CASRENTEAFF
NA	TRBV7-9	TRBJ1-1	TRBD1	TGTGCCAGCAGCTTCGACAGGGCCGCTGAAGCTTTCTTT	CASSFDRAAEAFF
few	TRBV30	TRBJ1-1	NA	TGTGCCTGGATGATCGGGAACACTGAAGCTTTCTTT	CAWMIGNTEAFF
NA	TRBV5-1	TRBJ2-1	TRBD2	TGCGCCAGCAGTCAGACTAGCGGGAGGTTCGGCAATGAGCAGTTCTTC	CASSQTSGRFGNEQFF
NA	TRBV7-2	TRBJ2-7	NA	TGTGCCAGCAGCTCTGAGACACTCCCCTACGAGCAGTACTTC	CASSSETLPYEQYF
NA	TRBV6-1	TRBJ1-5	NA	TGTGCCAGCAGTGAAGCCCGGACAGCTTATAGCAATCAGCCCCAGCATTTT	CASSEARTAYSNQPQHF
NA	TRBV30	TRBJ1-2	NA	TGTGCCTGGAGTAGGGAGGGCTATGGCTACACCTTC	CAWSREGYGYTF
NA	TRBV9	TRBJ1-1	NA	TGTGCCAGCAGCGCCCGAGGGGGATTGGGCACTGAAGCTTTCTTT	CASSARGGLGTEAFF
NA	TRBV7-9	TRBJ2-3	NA	TGTGCCAGCAGCTTAGGCCCGGGACTCCGCACAGATACGCAGTATTTT	CASSLGPGLRTDTQYF
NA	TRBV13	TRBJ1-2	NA	TGTGCCAGCAGCCCCCAGGTTAGGGACTATGGCTACACCTTC	CASSPQVRDYGYTF
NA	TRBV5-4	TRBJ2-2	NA	TGTGCCAGCAGCTCGGTAGGGCCTCGATCGAGGGAGCTGTTTTTT	CASSSVGPRSRELFF
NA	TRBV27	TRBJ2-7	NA	TGTGCCAGCAGTAAACAGATTTCTAGCTCCTACGAGCAGTACTTC	CASSKQISSSYEQYF